Reported below is one TCR beta chain. Compared with germline, one end of the junction differs, possibly owing to a read error. The CDR3 has 15 amino acids. Germline CDR1 is SGHRS and CDR2 is YFSETQ. The entry originates in a study of tumor-infiltrating lymphocytes in primary liver carcinoma. Starting from around 510 ng of total RNA, TCR beta cDNA was produced with a primer in the constant region. Three nested multiplex PCR rounds, a slightly modified ARM-PCR, produced the libraries for TCR beta. The first two PCR rounds used TRBV1-TRBV30 forward primers with a C-beta reverse primer, 9 to 11 cycles each. TCRdb passed the multiplex PCR reads through MiXCR, listing each CDR3 protein once. The sample lists roughly 100,000 distinct CDR3 sequences, 80% to 85% occurring once. Unsorted bulk tissue of about 19-31 mg yielded co-extracted RNA and DNA.

This receptor was obtained from a man in his forties with primary liver carcinoma and hepatitis B virus infection. The material sequenced was liver tumor tissue from sampling region 3. Subset reported: tumor region T3, left-lateral pole. This chain connects TRBV5-1 to TRBJ1-1, with D possibly matching TRBD1 (6 bases). CDR3 loop: CASSSRGRQNIEAFF. CDR3 in DNA: TGCGCCAGCAGTTCCAGGGGACGTCAGAACATTGAAGCTTTCTTT. Filled out from reference TRBV5-1 and TRBJ1-1, the complete variable domain reads KAGVTQTPRYLIKTRGQQVTLSCSPISGHRSVSWYQQTPGQGLQFLFEYFSETQRNKGNFPGRFSGRQFSNSRSEMNVSTLELGDSALYLCASSSRGRQNIEAFFGQGTRLTVV.